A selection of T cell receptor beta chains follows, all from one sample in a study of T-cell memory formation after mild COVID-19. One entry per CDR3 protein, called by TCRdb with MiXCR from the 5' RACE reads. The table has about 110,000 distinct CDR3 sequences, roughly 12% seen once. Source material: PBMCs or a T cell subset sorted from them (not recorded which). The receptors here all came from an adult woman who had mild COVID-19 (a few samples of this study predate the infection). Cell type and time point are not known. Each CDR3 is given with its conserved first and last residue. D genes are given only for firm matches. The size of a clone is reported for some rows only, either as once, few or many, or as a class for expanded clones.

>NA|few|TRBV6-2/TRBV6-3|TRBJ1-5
CASSYSHFDQPQHF
TGTGCCAGCAGTTACTCGCATTTTGATCAGCCCCAGCATTTT
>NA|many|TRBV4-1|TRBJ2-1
CASSQEPGRGGNEQFF
TGCGCCAGCAGCCAAGAGCCGGGAAGGGGTGGCAATGAGCAGTTCTTC
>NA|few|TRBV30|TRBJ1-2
CAWSAALGGDGYTF
TGTGCCTGGAGTGCAGCCCTTGGGGGAGATGGCTACACCTTC
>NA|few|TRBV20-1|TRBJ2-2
CSAIDRTYTGELFF
TGCAGTGCTATTGATCGTACCTACACCGGGGAGCTGTTTTTT
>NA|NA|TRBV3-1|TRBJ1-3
CASSHEEFRRNTIYF
TGTGCCAGCAGCCACGAGGAGTTTAGAAGAAACACCATATATTTT
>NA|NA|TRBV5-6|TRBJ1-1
CASKDILNTEAFF
TGTGCCAGCAAGGACATCTTGAACACTGAAGCTTTCTTT
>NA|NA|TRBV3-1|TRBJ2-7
CASSQEAHEQYF
TGTGCCAGCAGCCAAGAGGCCCACGAGCAGTACTTC
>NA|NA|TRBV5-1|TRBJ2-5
CASSLVSVQETQYF
TGCGCCAGCAGCTTGGTTAGCGTCCAAGAGACCCAGTACTTC
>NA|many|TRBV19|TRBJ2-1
CASSMVPPATNEQFF
TGTGCCAGTAGTATGGTACCCCCGGCCACCAATGAGCAGTTCTTC
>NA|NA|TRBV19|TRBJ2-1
CASSTTSTASEFF
TGTGCCAGTAGTACAACTTCGACCGCGTCGGAGTTCTTC
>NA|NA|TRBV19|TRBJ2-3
CASSSRDTGTDTQYF
TGTGCCAGTAGTAGCCGGGACACCGGCACAGATACGCAGTATTTT
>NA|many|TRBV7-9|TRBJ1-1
CASSLAGDTEAFF
TGTGCCAGCAGTCTAGCGGGGGACACTGAAGCTTTCTTT
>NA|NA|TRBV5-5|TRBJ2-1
CADGSMEGNNEQFF
TGTGCCGACGGATCAATGGAGGGAAACAATGAGCAGTTCTTC
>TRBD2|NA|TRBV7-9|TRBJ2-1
CASSLEGLAGGPYNEQFF
TGTGCCAGCAGCTTAGAGGGTCTAGCGGGGGGGCCCTACAATGAGCAGTTCTTC
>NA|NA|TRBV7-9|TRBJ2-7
CASSRTETYEQYF
TGTGCCAGCAGTCGGACAGAGACCTACGAGCAGTACTTC
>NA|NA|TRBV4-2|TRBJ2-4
CASSQEVWGKNIQYF
TGTGCCAGCAGCCAAGAGGTATGGGGCAAAAACATTCAGTACTTC
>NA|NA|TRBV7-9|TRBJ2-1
CASSLEPGVSSYNEQFF
TGTGCCAGCAGTCTTGAGCCGGGCGTGAGCTCCTACAATGAGCAGTTCTTC
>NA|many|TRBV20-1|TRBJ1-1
CSARDPGMNTEAFF
TGCAGTGCTAGAGACCCCGGGATGAACACTGAAGCTTTCTTT
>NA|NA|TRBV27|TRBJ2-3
CASTSRDPIADTQYF
TGTGCCAGCACGAGCCGGGACCCAATCGCAGATACGCAGTATTTT
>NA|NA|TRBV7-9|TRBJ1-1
CASSPPGWENEAFF
TGTGCCAGCAGCCCTCCGGGGTGGGAGAATGAAGCTTTCTTT
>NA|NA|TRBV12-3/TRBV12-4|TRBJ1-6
CASSTTSPVGSPLHF
TGTGCCAGCAGTACAACCTCTCCAGTGGGCTCACCCCTCCACTTT
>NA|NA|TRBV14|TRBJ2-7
CASSSTGRGSEQYF
TGTGCCAGCAGCTCCACAGGCCGGGGGAGCGAGCAGTACTTC
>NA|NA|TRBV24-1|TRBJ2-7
CATSDPPKTGQNEQYF
TGTGCCACCAGTGATCCTCCGAAGACGGGGCAGAACGAGCAGTACTTC
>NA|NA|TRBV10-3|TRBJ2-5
CAISPSDETQYF
TGTGCCATCAGCCCATCAGACGAGACCCAGTACTTC
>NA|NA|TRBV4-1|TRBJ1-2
CASSQVGEAGYTF
TGCGCCAGCAGCCAAGTAGGGGAGGCTGGCTACACCTTC
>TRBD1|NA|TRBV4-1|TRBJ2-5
CASRRTPGQEVETQYF
TGCGCCAGCAGACGTACTCCGGGACAGGAGGTAGAGACCCAGTACTTC
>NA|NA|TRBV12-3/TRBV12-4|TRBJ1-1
CASSLSPSGEAFF
TGTGCCAGCAGTTTAAGTCCCAGCGGCGAAGCTTTCTTT
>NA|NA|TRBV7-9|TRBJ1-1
CASSPRGGARVAFF
TGTGCCAGCAGCCCCAGGGGCGGGGCTCGAGTTGCTTTCTTT
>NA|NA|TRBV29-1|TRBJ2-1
CSVEQGNEQFF
TGCAGCGTTGAGCAGGGAAATGAGCAGTTCTTC
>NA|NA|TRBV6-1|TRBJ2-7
CASSEEAGVSEQYF
TGTGCCAGCAGTGAAGAGGCAGGGGTATCCGAGCAGTACTTC
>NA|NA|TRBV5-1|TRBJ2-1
CASSPPRQVSSYNEQFF
TGCGCCAGCAGCCCCCCCCGACAGGTGAGCTCCTACAATGAGCAGTTCTTC
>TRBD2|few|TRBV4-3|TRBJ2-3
CASSPRTSGNPTDTQYF
TGCGCCAGCAGCCCCCGGACTAGCGGGAACCCCACAGATACGCAGTATTTT
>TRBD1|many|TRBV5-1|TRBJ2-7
CASSSKGDRAFHEQYF
TGCGCCAGCAGCTCAAAAGGGGACAGGGCTTTTCACGAGCAGTACTTC
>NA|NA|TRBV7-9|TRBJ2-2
CASSSTGTANTGELFF
TGTGCCAGCAGCAGCACCGGGACGGCGAACACCGGGGAGCTGTTTTTT
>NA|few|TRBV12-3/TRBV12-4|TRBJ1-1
CASSFEVRGVEAFF
TGTGCCAGCAGTTTCGAGGTTCGGGGGGTTGAAGCTTTCTTT
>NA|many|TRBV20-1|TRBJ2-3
CSARDVGVSLAQYF
TGCAGTGCTAGAGACGTGGGGGTCTCGTTAGCGCAGTATTTT
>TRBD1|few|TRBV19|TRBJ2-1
CATSRDSSYNEQFF
TGTGCCACCTCTCGGGACAGCTCCTACAATGAGCAGTTCTTC
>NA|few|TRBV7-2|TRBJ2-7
CASSHPGDFYEQYF
TGTGCCAGCAGCCACCCCGGGGATTTCTACGAGCAGTACTTC
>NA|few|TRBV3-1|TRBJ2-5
CASSPLGVTQYF
TGTGCCAGCAGCCCCCTGGGGGTGACCCAGTACTTC
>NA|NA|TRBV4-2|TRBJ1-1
CASSQGLAGLNTEAFF
TGTGCCAGCAGCCAAGGGCTCGCCGGACTGAACACTGAAGCTTTCTTT
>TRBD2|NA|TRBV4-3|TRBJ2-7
CASSPESGRAGEQYF
TGCGCCAGCAGCCCCGAAAGCGGGAGGGCGGGTGAGCAGTACTTC
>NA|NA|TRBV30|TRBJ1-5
CAWSGGGGSNQPQHF
TGTGCCTGGAGTGGGGGGGGTGGTAGCAATCAGCCCCAGCATTTT
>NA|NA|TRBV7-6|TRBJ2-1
CASRRSWGNGGNEQFF
TGTGCCAGCAGGCGTTCTTGGGGAAATGGTGGCAATGAGCAGTTCTTC
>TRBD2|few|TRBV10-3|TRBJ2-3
CAISPGTTGDTQYF
TGTGCCATCAGTCCCGGGACTACGGGGGATACGCAGTATTTT
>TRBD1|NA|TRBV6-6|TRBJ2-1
CASSYPGTGPSNEQFF
TGTGCCAGCAGTTACCCCGGGACAGGACCATCCAATGAGCAGTTCTTC